A single sample is the source of the 5 T cell receptor beta chains below, sequenced in a study of regulatory T cells in long-lasting Graves disease. The time point: newly diagnosed GD, antithyroid drugs for less than 3 months. TCR sequences were obtained from RNA taken from PBMCs. Library construction for TCR beta used iRepertoire HTBI primers and Arm-PCR of CDR3 regions. TCRdb passed the multiplex PCR reads through MiXCR, listing each CDR3 protein once. The sample shows 350,000 to 550,000 distinct CDR3 sequences, less than 20% of them seen only once. These sequences were also reported in another study, on T cells in Graves' hyperthyroidism and ophthalmopathy.

Sequences were derived from peripheral blood mononuclear cells (PBMCs), sampled at new diagnosis, from a patient treated with antithyroid drugs. These receptors were obtained from a woman aged 18 to 35 with Graves disease.

This clonotype has more than one count but fewer than ten. The rearrangement uses TRBV12-3 or TRBV12-4 and TRBJ2-1; D not resolved. V gave up 4 bases and J gave up 0 bases, with 7 bases separating them. The CDR3 length is 14 residues. CDR3 DNA sequence: TGTGCCAGCAGTTGGGTTAGCTCCTACAATGAGCAGTTCTTC. Amino acids: CASSWVSSYNEQFF.

This clonotype was observed a few times. This sequence joins TRBV20-1 and TRBJ1-2, with a tentative D call TRBD1 (6 bases). The CDR3 length is 15 residues. V dropped 3 bases and J dropped 7 bases, with 21 bases sitting between them. Germline V lookup: CDR1 DFQATT, CDR2 SNEGSKA (reference sequence). CDR3 DNA sequence: TGCAGTGCTAGCAATGGACAGAGATCCCTGATTGGCTACACCTTC. This encodes CSASNGQRSLIGYTF.

Comment on this clonotype: A much larger clone is a single base away; this may be a read error. This sequence joins TRBV7-9 and TRBJ2-7; D gene uncertain. CDR1 is SEHNR, CDR2 FQNEAQ, per germline (reference sequence). The CDR3 covers 11 residues. CDR3 in amino acids: CASSFIDEQHF. For the CDR3, the DNA is TGTGCCAGCAGCTTCATAGACGAGCAGCACTTC.

This chain connects TRBV29-1 to TRBJ2-7; perhaps TRBD1 as D (5 bases). Germline V gene lookup returns CDR1 SQVTM and CDR2 ANQGSEA. V was clipped by 7 bases and J by 2 bases, with 18 bases between them. The CDR3 has 14 amino acids. CDR3 sequence (DNA): TGCAGCGCTAAGATGGCGGCAGGGCCCTACGAGCAGTACTTC. Translation gives CSAKMAAGPYEQYF.

The chain recombines TRBV27 with TRBJ2-1; TRBD1 matches 9 bases. The CDR3 extends over 15 amino acids. V shed 10 bases, J shed 3 bases, and the junction held 10 bases outside the gene matches. Germline V gene data show CDR1 as MNHEY and CDR2 as SMNVEV (reference sequence). The CDR3 reads CAIRTQGQGYNEQFF. Written as DNA, the CDR3 is TGTGCCATCAGGACTCAGGGACAGGGCTACAATGAGCAGTTCTTC.